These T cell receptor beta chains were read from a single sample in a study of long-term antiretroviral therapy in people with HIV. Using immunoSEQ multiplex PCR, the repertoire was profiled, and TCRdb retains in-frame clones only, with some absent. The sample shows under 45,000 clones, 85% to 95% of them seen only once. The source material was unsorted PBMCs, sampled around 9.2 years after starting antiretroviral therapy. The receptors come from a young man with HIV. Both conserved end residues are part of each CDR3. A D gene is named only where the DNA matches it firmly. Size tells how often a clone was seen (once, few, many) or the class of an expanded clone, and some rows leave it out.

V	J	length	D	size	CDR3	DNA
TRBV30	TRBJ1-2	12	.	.	CAWKRVGDGYTF	TGTGCCTGGAAGAGGGTTGGCGATGGCTACACCTTC
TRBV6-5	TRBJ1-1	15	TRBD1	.	CASRNDRGRSTEAFF	TGTGCCAGCAGAAACGACAGGGGGCGGAGCACTGAAGCTTTCTTT
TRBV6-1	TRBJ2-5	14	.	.	CASSEAGGQETQYF	TGTGCCAGCAGTGAAGCAGGGGGCCAAGAGACCCAGTACTTC
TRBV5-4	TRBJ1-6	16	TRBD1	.	CASSLGQGRDNSPLHF	TGTGCCAGCAGCCTAGGACAGGGTCGGGATAATTCACCCCTCCACTTT
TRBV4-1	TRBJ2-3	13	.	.	CASSQVHGDTQYF	TGCGCCAGCAGCCAAGTCCACGGGGATACGCAGTATTTT
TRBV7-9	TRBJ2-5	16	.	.	CASSSFDAGAGETQYF	TGTGCCAGCAGCTCATTCGACGCAGGTGCCGGAGAGACCCAGTACTTC
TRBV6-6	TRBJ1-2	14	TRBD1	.	CASSYTSTGNGYTF	TGTGCCAGCAGTTACACGTCGACAGGGAATGGCTACACCTTC
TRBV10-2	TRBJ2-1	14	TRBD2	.	CASTWTSGGHEQFF	TGCGCCAGCACCTGGACTAGCGGGGGCCATGAGCAGTTCTTC
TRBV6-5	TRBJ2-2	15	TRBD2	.	CASSWGGVRTGELFF	TGTGCCAGCAGTTGGGGGGGGGTGAGGACCGGGGAGCTGTTTTTT
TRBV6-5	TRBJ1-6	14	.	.	CASRPDNRNSPLHF	TGTGCCAGCAGACCGGACAATCGTAATTCACCCCTCCACTTT
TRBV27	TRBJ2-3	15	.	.	CASSSPLDSTDTQYF	TGTGCCAGCAGTTCCCCGCTAGATAGCACAGATACGCAGTATTTT
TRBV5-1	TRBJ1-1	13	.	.	CASRLQGNPEAFF	TGCGCCAGCAGGCTACAGGGAAACCCTGAAGCTTTCTTT
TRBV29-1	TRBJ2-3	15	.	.	CSVESRRTDTDTQYF	TGCAGCGTTGAATCCCGCCGAACAGACACAGATACGCAGTATTTT
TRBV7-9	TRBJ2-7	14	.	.	CASSLKAGAGEQYF	TGTGCCAGCAGCTTAAAAGCAGGGGCTGGCGAGCAGTACTTC
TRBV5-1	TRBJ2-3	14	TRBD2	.	CASRPGGSTDTQYF	TGCGCCAGCCGTCCGGGGGGTAGCACAGATACGCAGTATTTT
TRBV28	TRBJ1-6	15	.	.	CASSLHGYTNSPLHF	TGTGCCAGCAGTTTACACGGATATACGAATTCACCCCTCCACTTT
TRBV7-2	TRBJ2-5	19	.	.	CASSLAATGSSRPRETQYF	TGTGCCAGCAGCTTAGCGGCAACAGGGAGCAGTCGGCCAAGGGAGACCCAGTACTTC
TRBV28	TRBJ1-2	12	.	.	CASSPRDYGYTF	TGTGCCAGCAGCCCCCGGGACTATGGCTACACCTTC
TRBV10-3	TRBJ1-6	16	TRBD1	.	CAISESTGTGGSPLHF	TGTGCCATCAGTGAGTCAACCGGGACAGGGGGCTCACCCCTCCACTTT
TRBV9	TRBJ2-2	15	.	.	CASSVGGGFSGELFF	TGTGCCAGCAGCGTAGGAGGGGGTTTTTCCGGGGAGCTGTTTTTT
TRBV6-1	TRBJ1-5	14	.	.	CASSAGEAHQPQHF	TGTGCCAGCAGTGCCGGAGAGGCCCATCAGCCCCAGCATTTT
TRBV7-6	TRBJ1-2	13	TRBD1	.	CASSLGQGQGYTF	TGTGCCAGCAGCTTAGGACAGGGGCAAGGCTACACCTTC
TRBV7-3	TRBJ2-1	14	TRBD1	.	CASSYGTGVDEQFF	TGTGCCAGCAGCTATGGGACAGGGGTGGATGAGCAGTTCTTC
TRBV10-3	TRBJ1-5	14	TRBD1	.	CATQGAESNQPQHF	TGTGCCACGCAGGGGGCTGAGAGCAATCAGCCCCAGCATTTT
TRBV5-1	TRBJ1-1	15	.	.	CASSLVRATNTEAFF	TGCGCCAGCAGCTTGGTTCGGGCGACGAACACTGAAGCTTTCTTT
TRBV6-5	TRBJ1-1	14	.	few	CASTMGGMNTEAFF	TGTGCCAGCACCATGGGAGGGATGAACACTGAAGCTTTCTTT
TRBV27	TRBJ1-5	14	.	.	CASSRDVFNQPQHF	TGTGCCAGCAGCCGGGACGTTTTCAATCAGCCCCAGCATTTT
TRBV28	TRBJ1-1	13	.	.	CASRAPVNTEAFF	TGTGCCAGCAGAGCTCCAGTGAACACTGAAGCTTTCTTT
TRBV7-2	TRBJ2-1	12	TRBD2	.	CASSPTSGEQFF	TGTGCCAGCAGCCCAACTAGCGGTGAGCAGTTCTTC